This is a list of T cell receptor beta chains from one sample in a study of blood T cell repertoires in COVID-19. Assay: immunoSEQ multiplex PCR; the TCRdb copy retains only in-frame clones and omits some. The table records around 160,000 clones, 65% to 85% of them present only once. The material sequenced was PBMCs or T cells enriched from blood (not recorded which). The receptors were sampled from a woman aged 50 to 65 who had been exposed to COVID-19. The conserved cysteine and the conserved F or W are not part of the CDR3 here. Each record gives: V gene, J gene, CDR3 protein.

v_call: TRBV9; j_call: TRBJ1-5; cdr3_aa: ASSEGPGTGGNQPQH
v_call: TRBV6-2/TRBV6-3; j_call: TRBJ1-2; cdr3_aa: ASSYGDRPERGYT
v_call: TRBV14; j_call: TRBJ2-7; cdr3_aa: ASSQAGVFYEQY
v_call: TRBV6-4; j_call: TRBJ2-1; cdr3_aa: ASSDGLASVNEQF
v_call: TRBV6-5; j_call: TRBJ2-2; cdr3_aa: ASKAGVANTGELF
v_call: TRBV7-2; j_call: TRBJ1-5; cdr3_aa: ASSLVTGQPQH
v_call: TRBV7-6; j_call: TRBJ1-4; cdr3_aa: ASSLGSEKLF
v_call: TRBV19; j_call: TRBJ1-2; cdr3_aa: ASTLPGRGNVYGYT
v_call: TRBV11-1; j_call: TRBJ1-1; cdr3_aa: ASSPGLGGAF
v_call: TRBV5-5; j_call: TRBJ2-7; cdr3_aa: ASRRDSFEQY
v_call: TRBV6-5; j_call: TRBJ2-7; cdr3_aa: ASPGPMSYEQY
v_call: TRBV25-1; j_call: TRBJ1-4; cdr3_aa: ASSESGGKNEKLF
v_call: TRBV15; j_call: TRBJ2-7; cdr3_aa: ATSRVFRDLKE
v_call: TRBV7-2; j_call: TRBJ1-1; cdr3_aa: ASSLSFGSTEAF
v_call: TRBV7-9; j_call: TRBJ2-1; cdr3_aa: ASSLLSGPTPYNEQF
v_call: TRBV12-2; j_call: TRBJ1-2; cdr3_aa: ASRLQGAYYGYT
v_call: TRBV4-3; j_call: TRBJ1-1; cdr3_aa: ASSQDPGGAGGTEAF
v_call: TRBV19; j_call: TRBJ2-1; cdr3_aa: ASSVDTGYNEQF
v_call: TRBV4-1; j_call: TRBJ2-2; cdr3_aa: ASSQVRELF
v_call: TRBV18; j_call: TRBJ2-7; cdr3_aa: ASSPVAGDLYEQY
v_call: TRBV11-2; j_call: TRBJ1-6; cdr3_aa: ASSQDRGVYSPLH
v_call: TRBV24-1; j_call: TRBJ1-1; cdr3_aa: ATSDLTGRGWTEAF
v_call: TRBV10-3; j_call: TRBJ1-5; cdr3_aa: AISPGQGGNQPQH
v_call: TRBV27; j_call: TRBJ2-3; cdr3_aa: ASSPLRTLGTDTQY
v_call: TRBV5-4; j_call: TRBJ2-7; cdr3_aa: ASSLAGTATYEQY
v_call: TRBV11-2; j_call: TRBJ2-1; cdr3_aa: ASRVSGEQF